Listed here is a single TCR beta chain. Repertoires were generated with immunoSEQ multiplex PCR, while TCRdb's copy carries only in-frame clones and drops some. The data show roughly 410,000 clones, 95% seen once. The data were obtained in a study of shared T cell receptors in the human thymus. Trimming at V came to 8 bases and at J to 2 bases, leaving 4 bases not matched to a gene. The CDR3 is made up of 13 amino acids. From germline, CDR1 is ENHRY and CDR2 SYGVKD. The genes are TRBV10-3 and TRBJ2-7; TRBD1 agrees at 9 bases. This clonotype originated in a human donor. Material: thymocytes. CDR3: CAIGGQGPYEQYF. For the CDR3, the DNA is TGTGCCATCGGGGGACAGGGTCCCTACGAGCAGTACTTC.